This T cell receptor beta chain derives from a study of radiotherapy plus CTLA-4 blockade in lung cancer. Background on the study: Objective response rate was over 15%; disease control rate, approximately 28%.

Details on this clone: Its antigen is undetermined.

Deletions cut 3 bases from V and 4 bases from J, with 13 bases between. CDR3 length equals 14 residues. Per germline, CDR1 MDHEN and CDR2 SYDVKM. Data came from immunoSEQ multiplex PCR; TCRdb stores just in-frame clones and leaves some out. This sample has around 30,000 clones; 75% occur once, and the top ten carry 14%. Findings and caveats of the study: The study found tumor-derived TCR clones expanded in blood after radiotherapy plus ipilimumab.

The material was peripheral blood, obtained from a patient treated with radiotherapy plus ipilimumab. The J gene is TRBJ2-7, the V gene TRBV28; possible D gene TRBD2, 5 bases. The TCR sequence derives from a human donor with non-small cell lung cancer that progressed on radiotherapy plus ipilimumab. The CDR3 nucleotides read TGTGCCAGCAGTTTCGGGGTTAGGTCTTACGAGCAGTACTTC. Its protein is CASSFGVRSYEQYF.